These 8 T cell receptor beta chains were all obtained from the same sample, sequenced in a study of response to subunit inactivated influenza vaccine. Using its own MiXCR run on the RT-PCR reads, TCRdb lists one record per CDR3 protein. Of about 520,000 distinct CDR3 sequences in the sample, roughly 23% were seen once. The sequences come from CD4+ T cells sorted from PBMCs, collected around 5 days after vaccination. These receptors were obtained from a man in his fifties who received an inactivated influenza vaccine.

This chain connects TRBV7-2 to TRBJ2-5; 8 nucleotides match TRBD2. In germline, CDR1 is SGHTA, CDR2 FQGNSA. The CDR3 runs 14 residues. J lost 6 bases, V lost 6 bases, and 9 bases had no gene match. The CDR3 coding sequence is TGTGCCAGCAGTGTCGGGGGGGCGGCCAAGACCCAGTACTTC. Translating it yields CASSVGGAAKTQYF.

This clonotype occurred a few times. The chain has TRBV29-1 and TRBJ1-2; a weak D match, TRBD1 (5 bases). This CDR3 spans 13 amino acids. Trimming left V 6 bases short and J 0 bases short, with 11 bases between. Per germline, CDR1 SQVTM and CDR2 ANQGSEA. The CDR3 region is CSVAGTSNYGYTF. The CDR3 DNA is TGCAGCGTCGCCGGGACCTCTAACTATGGCTACACCTTC.

In nucleotides, the CDR3 is TGTGCCAGCAGCCAAGATGGAACGGGTTGGGGTACCCAGTACTTC. Protein product: CASSQDGTGWGTQYF. The genes are TRBV4-2 and TRBJ2-5, with D uncertain. There are 15 residues in the CDR3. V lost 0 bases and J 8 bases, leaving 16 bases between the germline ends. The germline CDR1 and CDR2 sequences are LGHNA and YNFKEQ.

This clonotype was found a few times. The V gene is TRBV12-3 or TRBV12-4, the J gene TRBJ2-7; no reliable D call. CDR3 length equals 15 residues. The V end was cut by 1 base, the J end by 0 bases, with 10 bases between. CDR3 bases: TGTGCCAGCAGTTTAGATCAGTTAACCTCCTACGAGCAGTACTTC. It encodes CASSLDQLTSYEQYF.

The rearrangement joins TRBV7-2 to TRBJ2-7; TRBD2 matches 11 bases. The length of the CDR3 is 16 residues. With V trimmed by 1 base and J by 3 bases, 5 bases remained unmatched. Germline V gives CDR1 SGHTA, CDR2 FQGNSA. The CDR3 nucleotides are TGTGCCAGCAGCTTAGGTGCGACTAGCGGGGTCTACGAGCAGTACTTC. It encodes CASSLGATSGVYEQYF. Based on the CDR3 plus reference TRBV7-2 and TRBJ2-7, the full variable domain is GAGVSQSPSNKVTEKGKDVELRCDPISGHTALYWYRQSLGQGLEFLIYFQGNSAPDKSGLPSDRFSAERTGGSVSTLTIQRTQQEDSAVYLCASSLGATSGVYEQYFGPGTRLTVT.

This clonotype showed up just a few times. V gene TRBV7-2 combines with J gene TRBJ2-3; weak D call: TRBD2 (5 bases). The germline gives CDR1 SGHTA, CDR2 FQGNSA. This CDR3 spans 14 amino acids. V lost 1 base and J 2 bases, leaving 7 bases between the germline ends. As DNA, the CDR3 is TGTGCCAGCAGCTTAGTAGACTACACAGATACGCAGTATTTT. Translating it yields CASSLVDYTDTQYF.

A few counts support this clonotype. As DNA, the CDR3 is TGCAGCGTTCTTATGGTGGGACGCACAGATACGCAGTATTTT. The encoded protein is CSVLMVGRTDTQYF. This chain links TRBV29-1 with TRBJ2-3; D tentatively fits TRBD1 or TRBD2 (5 bases each). V gave up 5 bases and J gave up 1 base, with 13 bases separating them. The CDR3 spans 14 residues. Germline V CDR1 and CDR2: SQVTM, ANQGSEA.

In this sample, this clonotype turned up many times. The V and J genes are TRBV11-2 and TRBJ2-2; 9 bases line up with TRBD1. Germline CDR1 reads SGHAT; CDR2 reads FQNNGV. V gave up 6 bases and J gave up 5 bases; unmatched junction bases: 7. The CDR3 totals 15 residues. CDR3 sequence (DNA): TGTGCCAGCAGATCCGGGACAGGGAAAACCGGGGAGCTGTTTTTT. It encodes CASRSGTGKTGELFF.